Shown below are 19 T cell receptor beta chains from a single sample sequenced in a study of control samples from healthy donors and cancer patients. The data were produced by immunoSEQ multiplex PCR, yet TCRdb's version contains in-frame clones alone and is incomplete. Here the sample spans some 110,000 clones, over 90% being singletons. Input material: blood. These receptors all stem from a man younger than 45 in good health.

The V gene is TRBV19, the J gene TRBJ1-1; maybe TRBD1 (5 bases). The germline V gene has CDR1 LNHDA and CDR2 SQIVND (reference sequence). V dropped 5 bases and J dropped 1 base, with 11 bases sitting between them. The CDR3 consists of 14 residues. The CDR3, as DNA: TGTGCCAGTAGTTCCAGGGCCCGGAACACTGAAGCTTTCTTT. This codes for CASSSRARNTEAFF. Full variable domain (missing parts from reference TRBV19 and TRBJ1-1): DGGITQSPKYLFRKEGQNVTLSCEQNLNHDAMYWYRQDPGQGLRLIYYSQIVNDFQKGDIAEGYSVSREKKESFPLTVTSAQKNPTAFYLCASSSRARNTEAFFGQGTRLTVV.

The CDR3, as DNA: TGTGCCAGCAGCCCCTGGACTAGCGGGGGGGCCGGGGGCTACAATGAGCAGTTCTTC. The encoded protein is CASSPWTSGGAGGYNEQFF. The chain recombines TRBV7-8 with TRBJ2-1, with TRBD2 matching over 15 bases. This CDR3 is 19 amino acids long. Germline CDR1 and CDR2: SGHVS and FQNEAQ. J was trimmed by 3 bases and V by 5 bases; bases with no gene match: 11. Full variable domain (outside the CDR3, taken from reference TRBV7-8 and TRBJ2-1): GAGVSQSPRYKVAKRGQDVALRCDPISGHVSLFWYQQALGQGPEFLTYFQNEAQLDKSGLPSDRFFAERPEGSVSTLKIQRTQQEDSAVYLCASSPWTSGGAGGYNEQFFGPGTRLTVL.

This clone was detected only once. V is TRBV6-5 and J is TRBJ1-1; no reliable D call. Trimming took off 0 bases at V and 8 bases at J, with 4 bases between the two ends. From germline, CDR1 is MNHEY and CDR2 SVGAGI. The CDR3 length is 11 residues. The CDR3 bases are TGTGCCAGCAGTTACTCAGGGGAAGCTTTCTTT. Translation gives CASSYSGEAFF.

The chain couples TRBV5-1 to TRBJ1-1, with D unresolved. Germline lookup yields CDR1 SGHRS and CDR2 YFSETQ. The CDR3 length is 11 residues. The V gene lost 5 bases and the J gene lost 11 bases, with 13 bases spanning the gap. The CDR3 DNA reads TGCGCCAGCAGGCTTGGGGTCGAGGCTTTCTTT. It is translated as CASRLGVEAFF.

This chain links TRBV28 with TRBJ2-3, with D unresolved. Per the germline V gene, CDR1 is MDHEN and CDR2 is SYDVKM. This CDR3 contains 18 residues. Trimming pared 1 base from V and 3 bases from J, leaving 20 bases between. Written as DNA, the CDR3 is TGTGCCAGCAGTTTATACCTCGGGCCCGAACCAACGACAGATACGCAGTATTTT. This gives the protein CASSLYLGPEPTTDTQYF.

The V call is TRBV5-1, the J call TRBJ1-1, with unresolved D. CDR1 is SGHRS, CDR2 YFSETQ, per germline. V was clipped by 2 bases and J by 0 bases, with 14 bases between them. The CDR3 is made up of 16 amino acids. CDR3 bases: TGCGCCAGCAGCTTAACGACGGCACCCCTGAACACTGAAGCTTTCTTT. Translated: CASSLTTAPLNTEAFF.

The rearrangement links TRBV27 to TRBJ1-2; 9 nucleotides match TRBD1. The CDR3 spans 13 residues. Germline CDR1 and CDR2: MNHEY and SMNVEV (reference sequence). V gave up 9 bases and J gave up 5 bases; unmatched junction bases: 7. Written as DNA, the CDR3 is TGTGCCAGTCAAACCGGGACAGGGTATGGCTACACCTTC. It encodes CASQTGTGYGYTF.

The chain joins TRBV6-1 to TRBJ2-3, with TRBD2 identical over 11 bases. CDR3 length: 15 amino acids. CDR1 and CDR2 (germline): MNHNS, SASEGT. V lost 2 bases to trimming and J lost 6 bases; unmatched junction nucleotides: 4. The CDR3 coding sequence is TGTGCCAGCAGTGAATTTAGCGGGGGGGCCGATACGCAGTATTTT. Encoded protein: CASSEFSGGADTQYF.

This chain joins TRBV6-6 and TRBJ1-5; D not resolved. Germline lookup yields CDR1 MNHNY and CDR2 SVGAGI (reference sequence). The CDR3 contains 15 residues. The V end lost 8 bases, the J end lost 2 bases, and 16 bases lay between the germline ends. The CDR3 loop is CASSVPGEGNQPQHF. The CDR3 nucleotides read TGTGCCAGCTCGGTTCCCGGGGAGGGCAATCAGCCCCAGCATTTT.

CDR3 region: CASSMQGPYEQYF. The DNA for the CDR3 is TGTGCCAGTAGTATGCAGGGCCCCTACGAGCAGTACTTC. The rearrangement uses TRBV19 and TRBJ2-7; possible D gene TRBD1, 5 bases. V lost 3 bases and J 2 bases, leaving 8 bases between the germline ends. CDR1 LNHDA and CDR2 SQIVND come from the germline V gene (reference sequence). The CDR3 is made up of 13 amino acids.

The chain couples TRBV6-5 to TRBJ2-7; TRBD1 aligns across 7 bases. The CDR3 covers 11 residues. CDR1 is MNHEY, CDR2 SVGAGI, per germline. Trimming took 10 bases from V and 7 from J; bases not matched to a gene: 7. As DNA, the CDR3 is TGTGCCACCACAGGGGTCGGGGAGCAGTACGTC. As protein: CATTGVGEQYV.

J is TRBJ2-7 and V is TRBV6-5; 16 nucleotides align to TRBD2. V shed 6 bases and J 4 bases; nucleotides not matched to a gene: 3. Germline CDR1 reads MNHEY; CDR2 reads SVGAGI. This CDR3 spans 15 amino acids. This CDR3 is CASSPGLAGGYEQYF. The CDR3 DNA reads TGTGCCAGCAGCCCGGGACTAGCGGGGGGGTACGAGCAGTACTTC.

The chain couples TRBV28 to TRBJ2-6; D call uncertain. V dropped 5 bases and J dropped 0 bases, with 11 bases sitting between them. CDR1 and CDR2 (germline): MDHEN, SYDVKM. This CDR3 has 16 amino acids. The CDR3 protein is CASSLGSRSGANVLTF. CDR3 coding DNA: TGTGCCAGCAGTCTTGGAAGCCGCTCTGGGGCCAACGTCCTGACTTTC.

The chain combines TRBV29-1 with TRBJ1-5; 8 bases match TRBD1. After removal of 7 bases from V and 4 bases from J, the junction contained 12 bases not matched to a gene. CDR3 length equals 15 residues. Per the germline V gene, CDR1 is SQVTM and CDR2 is ANQGSEA. CDR3 DNA sequence: TGCAGCGGCAGGGGGGGGCAGGGGGCGAATCAGCCCCAGCATTTT. Translating gives CSGRGGQGANQPQHF.

The chain combines TRBV5-1 with TRBJ2-3; 11 bases agree with TRBD2. Germline-derived CDR1 and CDR2 are SGHRS and YFSETQ. CDR3 size: 16 residues. V dropped 6 bases and J dropped 2; count of bases not matched to a gene: 8. The CDR3 is CASTSSGGAYTDTQYF. CDR3 coding DNA: TGCGCCAGCACCAGTAGCGGGGGGGCCTACACAGATACGCAGTATTTT.

The genes are TRBV13 and TRBJ1-2; D is perhaps TRBD1 (6 bases). V was shortened by 5 bases and J by 2 bases, with 15 bases between the two germline ends. Germline lookup yields CDR1 PRHDT and CDR2 FYEKMQ (reference sequence). The CDR3 has 15 residues. The CDR3 DNA follows: TGTGCCAGCAGCGCCCGGGGGGGGACAAACTATGGCTACACCTTC. It is translated as CASSARGGTNYGYTF.

The chain employs TRBV5-4 and TRBJ1-4; 11 bases align to TRBD1. The CDR3 sequence is 18 residues long. Looked up from germline, CDR1 is SGHNT and CDR2 is YYREEE (reference sequence). The J segment lost 1 base and the V segment lost 0 bases, leaving 5 bases of the junction unmatched. CDR3 nucleotide sequence: TGTGCCAGCAGCTTGGACGGGACAGGGGGGATAACTAATGAAAAACTGTTTTTT. Protein: CASSLDGTGGITNEKLFF.

The V gene is TRBV3-1 (or the pseudogene TRBV3-2), the J gene TRBJ1-2; no reliable D call. The CDR3 length is 12 residues. Between the trimmed V and J ends, which lost 2 bases and 4 bases, there was a span of 5 bases. Germline values: CDR1 LGHDT, CDR2 YNNKEL (reference sequence). The DNA for the CDR3 is TGTGCCAGCAGCCAAAGTCCCTATGGCTACACCTTC. Translated, it gives CASSQSPYGYTF.

The rearrangement uses TRBV6-4 and TRBJ2-1; TRBD1 agrees at 11 bases. The junction had 7 bases not matched to a gene; V was cut back by 5 bases and J by 7 bases. The V gene's germline CDR1 is MRHNA and CDR2 SNTAGT. This CDR3 has 15 residues. CDR3 coding DNA: TGTGCCAGCAGTTTCGGACAGGGGGCTGGAAATGAGCAGTTCTTC. This codes for CASSFGQGAGNEQFF.